This T cell receptor (beta chain) originates from a study of PD-1 blockade in classical Hodgkin lymphoma. The CDR3 extends over 15 amino acids. Germline V gene sequence: CDR1 MNHNS, CDR2 SASEGT. Trimming pared 8 bases from V and 0 bases from J, leaving 14 bases between. Comments on this clone: Antigen specificity is unknown.

All patients experienced relapse after autologous stem cell transplantation, and brentuximab vedotin exposure was variable. This table comes from immunoSEQ multiplex PCR, and its TCRdb copy is limited to in-frame clones, with some not included. The repertoire holds 50,000 or so clones, with approximately 73% as singletons. Overall study results and limits: Newly diagnosed patients were said to have less baseline TCR diversity than healthy donors did.

The source material was peripheral blood mononuclear cells (PBMCs), sampled before the second cycle of nivolumab. This sequence was found in a human donor with classical Hodgkin lymphoma. V is TRBV6-1 and J is TRBJ2-1; D call uncertain. CDR3 DNA sequence: TGTGCCAGCGGCCCGGGCAGTTACTCCTACAATGAGCAGTTCTTC. Protein: CASGPGSYSYNEQFF.